The 11 T cell receptor beta chains given below trace back to one sample, sequenced in a study of CD8 T cells in Susac syndrome. With random hexamers, 0.5 to 1 ug RNA was reverse transcribed. TCRdb ran MiXCR on the immunoSEQ multiplex PCR reads and lists one entry per CDR3 protein. The table lists under 90,000 distinct CDR3 sequences, 85% to 95% of them singletons. The specimen was CD8+ T cells from PBMCs. Receptors were obtained from a human donor with Susac syndrome.

The chain links TRBV5-1 to TRBJ2-1; 7 nucleotides line up with TRBD2. This CDR3 contains 15 residues. The J segment lost 6 bases and the V segment lost 7 bases, leaving 13 bases of the junction unmatched. Germline lookup yields CDR1 SGHRS and CDR2 YFSETQ. The CDR3 nucleotides are TGCGCCAGCCACCCGCGGGAGCTCAAAGGCAATGAGCAGTTCTTC. It translates to CASHPRELKGNEQFF.

V and J are TRBV12-3 or TRBV12-4 and TRBJ1-2; possibly TRBD1 for D (6 bases). CDR3 length: 15 residues. V lost 5 bases to trimming and J lost 3 bases, with 16 bases between them. CDR3 sequence: CASSPPDSSYYGYTF. CDR3 DNA: TGTGCCAGCAGTCCGCCGGACAGCTCTTACTATGGCTACACCTTC.

For this clonotype: Germline and junction disagree at one end, which may indicate a read error. The rearrangement joins TRBV15 to TRBJ2-5, with 12 nucleotides matching TRBD1. CDR3 length: 17 residues. Germline CDR1 is LNHNV and CDR2 is YYDKDF (reference sequence). The CDR3 coding sequence is TGTGCCACCAGCGGAGACACGGGACAGGGGGCCCGGGAGACCCAGTACTTC. As protein: CATSGDTGQGARETQYF.

The chain has TRBV7-9 and TRBJ2-3; D is undetermined. CDR1 is SEHNR and CDR2 is FQNEAQ in the germline V gene (reference sequence). The CDR3 spans 13 residues. V lost 5 bases and J 1 base, leaving 7 bases between the germline ends. CDR3 nucleotides: TGTGCCAGCAGCCGCGACCGCACAGATACGCAGTATTTT. It codes for CASSRDRTDTQYF.

The V call is TRBV5-6, the J call TRBJ2-7; 8 nucleotides match TRBD2. The CDR3 runs 14 residues. In germline, CDR1 is SGHDT, CDR2 YYEEEE. V gave up 0 bases and J gave up 4 bases; unmatched junction bases: 3. The CDR3 nucleotides are TGTGCCAGCAGCTTGGCGGGAGGGAGGTACGAGCAGTACTTC. It codes for CASSLAGGRYEQYF.

The V call is TRBV20-1, the J call TRBJ2-3, with 8 bases fitting TRBD2. The CDR3 has 16 residues. Germline lookup yields CDR1 DFQATT and CDR2 SNEGSKA (reference sequence). The junction had 9 bases not matched to a gene; V was cut back by 0 bases and J by 4 bases. The CDR3 sequence: CSARDVSGGSSDTQYF. CDR3 bases: TGCAGTGCTAGAGATGTAAGCGGGGGAAGCTCAGATACGCAGTATTTT.

The rearrangement uses TRBV5-1 and TRBJ1-5; D is unresolved. From germline, CDR1 is SGHRS and CDR2 YFSETQ. The V gene lost 0 bases and the J gene lost 4 bases, with 8 bases spanning the gap. This CDR3 is 14 amino acids long. CDR3 nucleotide sequence: TGCGCCAGCAGCTTGGGAGAATTGAATCAGCCCCAGCATTTT. This codes for CASSLGELNQPQHF.

This chain joins TRBV6-2 or TRBV6-3 and TRBJ2-1, with a possible D match to TRBD1 (6 bases). The V end lost 7 bases, the J end lost 6 bases, and 13 bases lay between the germline ends. The CDR3 spans 13 residues. Germline V gives CDR1 MNHEY, CDR2 SVGEGT. DNA for the CDR3: TGTGCCAGCACCCAGCTGGGGGCCAATGAGCAGTTCTTC. It is translated as CASTQLGANEQFF.

V is TRBV7-9 and J is TRBJ2-7, with no clear D. Germline loops: CDR1 SEHNR, CDR2 FQNEAQ (reference sequence). The CDR3 runs 11 residues. V was pared by 4 bases and J by 3 bases, with 4 bases between. Here the CDR3 reads CASSSYYEQYF. CDR3 DNA sequence: TGTGCCAGCAGCTCATACTACGAGCAGTACTTC.

This chain links TRBV6-2 or TRBV6-3 with TRBJ1-5; D is uncertain. V was clipped by 2 bases and J by 4 bases, with 12 bases between them. Looked up from germline, CDR1 is MNHEY and CDR2 is SVGEGT. The CDR3 sequence is 15 residues long. The chain's CDR3 is CASSYVDTPNQPQHF. DNA of the CDR3: TGTGCCAGCAGTTACGTCGACACTCCTAATCAGCCCCAGCATTTT.

In the case of this clonotype: At one end the junction does not follow the germline gene, possibly because of a read error. V and J are TRBV5-4 and TRBJ2-5; tentatively, D is TRBD1 (5 bases). The CDR3 has 15 residues. The V gene's germline CDR1 is SGHNT and CDR2 YYREEE (reference sequence). The CDR3 sequence: CASSSDRGSQESQYF. DNA for the CDR3: TGTGCCAGCAGCTCAGATAGGGGCAGTCAAGAGAGCCAGTACTTC.